This T cell receptor beta chain is drawn from a study of tumor-infiltrating lymphocytes in primary liver carcinoma. Study details: Sample counts of productive TCRbeta reads spanned roughly 3.65 to 8 million; these counts were similar across tissue types. Study results and limitations: Among the pair types, tumor region pairs showed more overlap than tumor-adjacent and tumor-blood pairs. Unsorted bulk processing meant the study did not compare CD4+ and CD8+ repertoires.

Production of TCR beta cDNA used around 500 ng total RNA together with a constant-region primer. Library construction for TCR beta comprised three nested multiplex PCR rounds performed with slightly modified ARM-PCR. Investigators reported that the first two PCR rounds, at around 11 cycles each, used TRBV1-TRBV30 forward primers with a C-beta reverse primer. TCRdb itself ran the multiplex PCR reads through MiXCR, one entry per CDR3 protein. The sample yields 300,000 to 350,000 distinct CDR3 sequences, 65% seen once. The CDR3 covers 14 residues. The germline CDR1 and CDR2 sequences are SGHRS and YFSETQ. For this clonotype: Its antigen is not identified. The junction departs from the called germline gene at one end, perhaps through a read error.

Unsorted whole blood yielded the blood RNA, and germline DNA was also extracted. What was collected before surgery was around 4 milliliters of peripheral blood. The sequencing input was peripheral blood. The J gene is TRBJ1-2, the V gene TRBV5-1; D may be TRBD1 (5 bases). The origin of this receptor is a man aged 40-49 years with primary liver carcinoma and hepatitis B virus infection. The CDR3 region is CASSPRGGNYGYSF. In DNA, the CDR3 is TGCGCCAGCAGCCCCCGGGGCGGGAACTATGGCTACAGCTTC.